The 23 T cell receptor beta chains below all came from one sample that was sequenced in a study of cytomegalovirus exposure and HLA in healthy donors. It was with 60 Vbeta and 13 Jbeta primers that the PCR ran. Using immunoSEQ multiplex PCR, the repertoire was profiled, and TCRdb retains in-frame clones only, with some absent. This table holds 150,000 to 200,000 clones, around 80% found once. The sample comprised PBMCs. The receptors shown here come from a man between 18 and 29 years old in good health and CMV-seronegative.

The chain joins TRBV27 to TRBJ2-6; TRBD1 might be the D (6 bases). Germline V gene lookup returns CDR1 MNHEY and CDR2 SMNVEV (reference sequence). V was shortened by 2 bases and J by 4 bases, with 12 bases between the two germline ends. The CDR3 is 16 amino acids. The CDR3 loop is CASSLAGVGGANVLTF. The CDR3 bases are TGTGCCAGCAGTTTAGCAGGGGTGGGGGGGGCCAACGTCCTGACTTTC.

The V gene is TRBV4-2, the J gene TRBJ1-3, with a tentative D call TRBD1 (5 bases). V dropped 7 bases and J dropped 2 bases, with 12 bases sitting between them. CDR3 length: 14 residues. Germline values: CDR1 LGHNA, CDR2 YNFKEQ. The CDR3, as DNA: TGTGCCAGCACCGGGGGTGAAACTGGAAACACCATATATTTT. This sequence encodes CASTGGETGNTIYF.

There are a few counts of this clone. V is TRBV10-1 and J is TRBJ1-4; D not resolved. The CDR3 contains 14 residues. V lost 2 bases, J lost 3 bases, and 7 bases lay in between. Germline V gene data show CDR1 as WNHNN and CDR2 as SYGVQD (reference sequence). CDR3 protein: CASSEGSANEKLFF. In DNA, the CDR3 is TGCGCCAGCAGTGAGGGGAGCGCTAATGAAAAACTGTTTTTT.

As regards this clone: This specimen includes other DNA sequences encoding the same CDR3. The V and J genes are TRBV27 and TRBJ1-5; D is undetermined. Germline CDR1 MNHEY, CDR2 SMNVEV (reference sequence). V was pared by 3 bases and J by 4 bases, with 4 bases between. CDR3 length equals 12 residues. CDR3 sequence (DNA): TGTGCCAGCAGTTTCCTGAATCAGCCCCAGCATTTT. Protein sequence: CASSFLNQPQHF.

V usage is TRBV5-4 and J usage is TRBJ2-6; 12 nucleotides agree with TRBD2. Germline V gene sequence: CDR1 SGHNT, CDR2 YYREEE (reference sequence). J gave up 3 bases and V 0 bases, and 4 bases lay outside the gene matches. This CDR3 region has 18 residues. This CDR3 is CASSLGLAGVGGANVLTF. CDR3 sequence (DNA): TGTGCCAGCAGCTTGGGACTAGCGGGAGTCGGTGGGGCCAACGTCCTGACTTTC.

V usage is TRBV28 and J usage is TRBJ2-7; 7 nucleotides align to TRBD1. J lost 2 bases, V lost 5 bases, and 6 bases had no gene match. CDR1 and CDR2 (germline): MDHEN, SYDVKM. CDR3 length: 14 amino acids. CDR3 region: CASSDWDSTYEQYF. The DNA for the CDR3 is TGTGCCAGCAGTGATTGGGACAGCACCTACGAGCAGTACTTC.

CDR3 coding DNA: TGTGCCAGCAGAACTAGCCGAGGGACTAGCGGGGGGGGAGAGCAGTTCTTC. Translation: CASRTSRGTSGGGEQFF. The chain couples TRBV7-2 to TRBJ2-1; TRBD2 agrees at 16 bases. The CDR3 spans 17 residues. Trimming took 6 bases from V and 10 from J; bases not matched to a gene: 12. CDR1 is SGHTA, CDR2 FQGNSA, per germline. Complete variable domain (other parts from reference TRBV7-2 and TRBJ2-1): GAGVSQSPSNKVTEKGKDVELRCDPISGHTALYWYRQSLGQGLEFLIYFQGNSAPDKSGLPSDRFSAERTGGSVSTLTIQRTQQEDSAVYLCASRTSRGTSGGGEQFFGPGTRLTVL.

This clone was detected a few times. The chain combines TRBV10-3 with TRBJ1-6; 8 bases are a match to TRBD1. CDR1 and CDR2 from the germline V gene are ENHRY and SYGVKD. With V trimmed by 8 bases and J by 10 bases, 7 bases remained unmatched. The CDR3 runs to 13 residues. The CDR3 reads CAIGQGAGSPLHF. CDR3 bases: TGTGCCATCGGTCAGGGGGCAGGGTCACCCCTCCACTTT.

This chain uses TRBV19 with TRBJ2-7; 10 nucleotides line up with TRBD1. After removal of 5 bases from V and 5 bases from J, the junction contained 9 bases not matched to a gene. The CDR3 is 15 residues long. The germline V gene has CDR1 LNHDA and CDR2 SQIVND (reference sequence). The CDR3 sequence is CASSGPGQGIHEQYF. For the CDR3, the DNA is TGTGCCAGTAGTGGCCCGGGACAGGGGATCCACGAGCAGTACTTC.

This chain links TRBV5-6 with TRBJ1-2, with D possibly matching TRBD1 (6 bases). V was clipped by 5 bases and J by 0 bases, with 11 bases between them. This CDR3 is 14 amino acids long. Germline-derived CDR1 and CDR2 are SGHDT and YYEEEE. CDR3 loop: CASRITGTNYGYTF. The CDR3 DNA sequence: TGTGCCAGCAGGATAACAGGGACTAACTATGGCTACACCTTC.

The rearrangement joins TRBV5-1 to TRBJ2-7, with D unclear. Germline V gene lookup returns CDR1 SGHRS and CDR2 YFSETQ. The CDR3 is made up of 12 amino acids. V was cut by 7 bases and J by 4 bases, with 12 bases left in between. CDR3 in DNA: TGCGCCAGCTACTCCAGCGCGTACGAGCAGTACTTC. It translates to CASYSSAYEQYF.

The chain is built from TRBV15 and TRBJ2-7; D may be TRBD1 (7 bases). Between the trimmed V and J ends, which lost 2 bases and 5 bases, there was a span of 19 bases. This CDR3 region has 16 residues. Germline V gives CDR1 LNHNV, CDR2 YYDKDF (reference sequence). This CDR3 is CATSRLQGVAGNEQYF. Written as DNA, the CDR3 is TGTGCCACCAGCAGATTGCAGGGGGTGGCGGGGAACGAGCAGTACTTC.

This CDR3 reads CASSIDRNYGYTF. The DNA for the CDR3 is TGTGCCAGTAGTATCGATAGAAACTATGGCTACACCTTC. This sequence joins TRBV19 and TRBJ1-2; D ambiguous. Germline-derived CDR1 and CDR2 are LNHDA and SQIVND (reference sequence). The CDR3 spans 13 residues. With 3 bases removed from V and 2 bases from J, the gap between germline ends came to 7 bases.

This clone was detected once. V is TRBV28 and J is TRBJ2-2, with 10 bases aligning to TRBD2. Germline trimming cut 1 base from V and 4 bases from J; bases unmatched to any gene: 3. The length of the CDR3 is 16 residues. CDR1 and CDR2 (germline): MDHEN, SYDVKM. CDR3 sequence reads: CASSLSVAGGTGELFF. DNA for the CDR3: TGTGCCAGCAGTTTATCGGTAGCGGGAGGCACCGGGGAGCTGTTTTTT.

The genes are TRBV30 and TRBJ2-6; unclear D gene. Germline CDR1 reads GTSNPN; CDR2 reads SVGIG (reference sequence). CDR3 length: 15 amino acids. With 0 bases removed from V and 0 bases from J, the gap between germline ends came to 6 bases. CDR3 in DNA: TGTGCCTGGAGTGTACGACACTCTGGGGCCAACGTCCTGACTTTC. Translating it yields CAWSVRHSGANVLTF.

V usage is TRBV20-1 and J usage is TRBJ2-5, with D uncertain. The CDR3 loop spans 11 amino acids. The germline V gene encodes CDR1 DFQATT and CDR2 SNEGSKA (reference sequence). V shed 4 bases and J shed 1 base, with 4 bases lying between them. In nucleotides, the CDR3 is TGCAGTGCTATTCGCCAAGAGACCCAGTACTTC. It translates to CSAIRQETQYF.

V and J are TRBV5-6 and TRBJ1-1; 9 bases line up with TRBD1. The CDR3 consists of 13 residues. Trimming cost V 2 bases and J 11 bases; bases outside gene matches: 7. The germline V gene encodes CDR1 SGHDT and CDR2 YYEEEE. For the CDR3, the DNA is TGTGCCAGCAGCTTAGGGACAGGGTGGTGGGCTTTCTTT. Translating gives CASSLGTGWWAFF.

The chain recombines TRBV19 with TRBJ2-7; possibly TRBD1 for D (5 bases). The CDR3 spans 14 residues. Germline V gene sequence: CDR1 LNHDA, CDR2 SQIVND (reference sequence). V was cut by 8 bases and J by 0 bases, with 14 bases left in between. This chain's CDR3 is CASRRAGNSYEQYF. DNA of the CDR3: TGTGCCAGTCGTCGGGCAGGGAACTCCTACGAGCAGTACTTC.

The rearrangement uses TRBV15 and TRBJ2-7; 10 bases agree with TRBD1. The CDR3 extends over 17 amino acids. From germline, CDR1 is LNHNV and CDR2 YYDKDF (reference sequence). Trimming removed 5 bases from V and 3 bases from J; junction bases left unmatched: 13. As DNA, the CDR3 is TGTGCCACCAGCCTTCAAAGGGGACAGGGGACCGACTACGAGCAGTACTTC. It yields the protein CATSLQRGQGTDYEQYF.

V usage is TRBV28 and J usage is TRBJ2-3, with TRBD2 matching over 10 bases. Germline V gene data show CDR1 as MDHEN and CDR2 as SYDVKM. V dropped 1 base and J dropped 1; count of bases not matched to a gene: 14. The CDR3 runs 20 residues. The CDR3 DNA is TGTGCCAGCAGTTTATATACGTTGGGACTAGCGTCGCGGCGCACAGATACGCAGTATTTT. Its protein is CASSLYTLGLASRRTDTQYF.

V is TRBV7-6 and J is TRBJ2-1; 9 nucleotides match TRBD2. The germline gives CDR1 SGHVS, CDR2 FNYEAQ. CDR3 length: 15 amino acids. Trimming cost V 3 bases and J 4 bases; bases outside gene matches: 4. The CDR3 loop reads CASSFPSGEYNEQFF. DNA for the CDR3: TGTGCCAGCAGCTTCCCTAGCGGGGAATACAATGAGCAGTTCTTC.

Of note for this clone: The identical CDR3 is also encoded by other nucleotide sequences in the sample. V usage is TRBV28 and J usage is TRBJ1-5; the D gene is possibly TRBD1 (5 bases). Germline CDR1 and CDR2: MDHEN and SYDVKM. The CDR3 has 12 amino acids. The ends were cut back, 6 bases at V and 7 bases at J, with 10 bases in the middle. CDR3 residues: CASSSGGQPQHF. The CDR3 bases are TGTGCCAGCAGCTCGGGGGGGCAGCCCCAGCATTTT.

The gene calls are TRBV2 and TRBJ2-1, with D possibly matching TRBD2 (6 bases). V was shortened by 4 bases and J by 2 bases, with 9 bases between the two germline ends. Germline assignment: CDR1 SNHLY and CDR2 FYNNEI. The CDR3 consists of 14 residues. The CDR3 DNA is TGTGCCAGCAGTGCCGGGACTGCCTACAATGAGCAGTTCTTC. This gives the protein CASSAGTAYNEQFF.